Below are 30 T cell receptor beta chains sequenced from a single sample in a study of CD8 T cells in ankylosing spondylitis. No antigen has been identified for these receptors. Findings of the study overall: Blood from ankylosing spondylitis patients appeared to carry a characteristic roughly eight-variant TCR beta motif.

From the 5' RACE reads, TCRdb called clonotypes with MiXCR, one entry per CDR3 protein. The sample lists about 750,000 distinct CDR3 sequences, around 20% occurring once. The material sequenced was blood, either unsorted or a sorted T cell fraction (not recorded which). These receptors were collected from a male donor with ankylosing spondylitis.

The chain employs TRBV10-3 and TRBJ2-3; D remains unclear. Germline lookup yields CDR1 ENHRY and CDR2 SYGVKD. There are 12 residues in the CDR3. V was cut by 10 bases and J by 1 base, with 9 bases left in between. DNA of the CDR3: TGTGCCACCTCAATGGGCACAGATACGCAGTATTTT. It yields the protein CATSMGTDTQYF.

This clonotype was observed a single time. This chain connects TRBV6-2 or TRBV6-3 to TRBJ2-5; D is unresolved. The V end was cut by 6 bases, the J end by 2 bases, with 10 bases between. CDR1 and CDR2 (germline): MNHEY, SVGEGT. This CDR3 comprises 13 residues. For the CDR3, the DNA is TGTGCCAGCAGGATTTCTGTTCAAGAGACCCAGTACTTC. Encoded protein: CASRISVQETQYF.

This chain joins TRBV7-8 and TRBJ2-2, with D perhaps TRBD2 (6 bases). This CDR3 region has 17 residues. Germline CDR1 reads SGHVS; CDR2 reads FQNEAQ. V was pared by 4 bases and J by 7 bases, with 22 bases between. The CDR3 loop reads CASSYPVAAERNGELFF. The CDR3 coding sequence is TGTGCCAGCAGCTATCCTGTAGCGGCAGAAAGGAACGGGGAGCTGTTTTTT.

The rearrangement uses TRBV18 and TRBJ2-7; 12 bases map to TRBD2. This CDR3 has 15 amino acids. Germline V gene sequence: CDR1 KGHSH, CDR2 LQKENI. The J segment lost 6 bases and the V segment lost 6 bases, leaving 9 bases of the junction unmatched. Written as DNA, the CDR3 is TGTGCCAGCTCCCGATCGACTAGCGGGAGCTTCGAGCAGTACTTC. Translating gives CASSRSTSGSFEQYF.

The chain carries TRBV5-1 and TRBJ2-3; 8 nucleotides match TRBD2. This CDR3 comprises 15 residues. The germline V gene has CDR1 SGHRS and CDR2 YFSETQ. The V gene end was trimmed by 4 bases and the J gene end by 6 bases; junction bases not matched to a gene: 10. The CDR3 region has the DNA TGCGCCAGCAGCCAGACTAGCGCGACCTTGGATACGCAGTATTTT. This translates into CASSQTSATLDTQYF.

The CDR3 here is CSARGAQGFSYNEQFF. CDR3 coding DNA: TGCAGTGCTAGGGGGGCACAGGGATTCTCCTACAATGAGCAGTTCTTC. The rearrangement joins TRBV20-1 to TRBJ2-1; tentatively, D is TRBD1 (6 bases). Germline V gene lookup returns CDR1 DFQATT and CDR2 SNEGSKA (reference sequence). The CDR3 extends over 16 amino acids. Trimming shortened V by 3 bases and J by 0 bases, and 15 bases separated the two germline ends.

This clonotype was found a few times. The chain joins TRBV5-1 to TRBJ1-2; TRBD1 is a possible D gene (6 bases). The CDR3 spans 16 residues. The V end was cut by 0 bases, the J end by 4 bases, with 16 bases between. Germline V gene sequence: CDR1 SGHRS, CDR2 YFSETQ. The CDR3 DNA reads as TGCGCCAGCAGCTTGGACCACCCGACAGGAAGCTATGGCTACACCTTC. Its translation: CASSLDHPTGSYGYTF.

The chain employs TRBV25-1 and TRBJ1-6; no firm D call. Germline loops: CDR1 MGHDK, CDR2 SYGVNS. The V end was cut by 1 base, the J end by 9 bases, with 7 bases between. The CDR3 is 13 amino acids. The CDR3 is CASSEFPGSPLHF. Written as DNA, the CDR3 is TGTGCCAGCAGTGAATTCCCGGGTTCACCCCTCCACTTT.

This clonotype showed up many times. The rearrangement uses TRBV7-6 and TRBJ2-7, with 7 bases aligning to TRBD1. The CDR3 is made up of 15 amino acids. Germline lookup yields CDR1 SGHVS and CDR2 FNYEAQ. The V segment lost 4 bases and the J segment 3 bases; nucleotides outside the gene matches: 9. The CDR3 loop is CASSWSDRANYEQYF. As DNA, the CDR3 is TGTGCCAGCAGCTGGAGTGACAGGGCGAACTACGAGCAGTACTTC.

This clonotype occurred a few times. This sequence joins TRBV7-9 and TRBJ2-5; either TRBD1 or TRBD2 may fit D (5 bases each). Trimming left V 5 bases short and J 4 bases short, with 11 bases between. The germline CDR1 and CDR2 sequences are SEHNR and FQNEAQ (reference sequence). The CDR3 totals 13 residues. CDR3 bases: TGTGCCAGCAGCGAATCTGGGGGAGAGACCCAGTACTTC. Its translation is CASSESGGETQYF.

The chain uses TRBV6-2 or TRBV6-3 and TRBJ2-7; 10 bases match TRBD2. Germline V CDR1 and CDR2: MNHEY, SVGEGT. The CDR3 runs to 18 residues. V lost 2 bases and J lost 0; bases outside the gene matches: 10. The CDR3 DNA reads TGTGCCAGCAGTTACAGGGGAACTAGCGGGGAAACCTCCTACGAGCAGTACTTC. Translation: CASSYRGTSGETSYEQYF.

This clonotype was counted between two and nine times. In DNA form, the CDR3 reads TGTGCCAGCTCACCTTCCGTGGACTACGAGCAGTACTTC. Its translation is CASSPSVDYEQYF. The J gene is TRBJ2-7, the V gene TRBV18; D remains unclear. V dropped 3 bases and J dropped 3 bases, with 9 bases sitting between them. Germline CDR1 is KGHSH and CDR2 is LQKENI. The CDR3 sequence is 13 residues long.

This clonotype was detected a few times. This chain connects TRBV20-1 to TRBJ2-5; D is undetermined. V was trimmed by 4 bases and J by 2 bases, leaving 8 bases between them. Germline CDR1 is DFQATT and CDR2 is SNEGSKA (reference sequence). This CDR3 spans 12 amino acids. The CDR3 sequence is CSATRAQETQYF. The CDR3 DNA follows: TGCAGTGCTACACGAGCACAAGAGACCCAGTACTTC.

This clonotype was counted a few times. The V gene is TRBV10-3, the J gene TRBJ1-1, with D maybe TRBD1 (5 bases). Trimming stripped 4 bases from V and 0 bases from J, with 15 bases between. Per germline, CDR1 ENHRY and CDR2 SYGVKD. The CDR3 totals 16 residues. Here the CDR3 reads CAISAGTGTMNTEAFF. The CDR3 region has the DNA TGTGCCATCAGTGCCGGGACTGGGACTATGAACACTGAAGCTTTCTTT.

This clonotype was seen only a few times. The rearrangement joins TRBV7-2 to TRBJ2-7; possibly TRBD2 for D (5 bases). V shed 5 bases and J shed 7 bases, with 18 bases lying between them. The germline V gene has CDR1 SGHTA and CDR2 FQGNSA. The CDR3 consists of 14 residues. CDR3 bases: TGTGCCAGCAGCCCAGGTATAGGTCGGGGAGAGCAGTACTTC. Its protein product is CASSPGIGRGEQYF. Looking up the rest from reference TRBV7-2 and TRBJ2-7 gives the full variable domain: GAGVSQSPSNKVTEKGKDVELRCDPISGHTALYWYRQSLGQGLEFLIYFQGNSAPDKSGLPSDRFSAERTGGSVSTLTIQRTQQEDSAVYLCASSPGIGRGEQYFGPGTRLTVT.

The rearrangement joins TRBV11-2 to TRBJ2-1; D is possibly TRBD1 (6 bases). The V and J ends lost 0 bases and 6 bases respectively, with 21 bases between them. CDR3 length equals 18 residues. The germline V gene has CDR1 SGHAT and CDR2 FQNNGV. The DNA for the CDR3 is TGTGCCAGCAGCTTAGATCCATCAGGGGACCCACGAACCAATGAGCAGTTCTTC. This sequence encodes CASSLDPSGDPRTNEQFF.

The table lists this clonotype with a few counts. The V call is TRBV4-1, the J call TRBJ2-1; possible D gene TRBD2, 5 bases. Trimming pared 5 bases from V and 9 bases from J, leaving 14 bases between. CDR3 length: 13 amino acids. Per germline, CDR1 MGHRA and CDR2 YSYEKL. The CDR3: CASSTRVTGEQFF. CDR3 sequence (DNA): TGCGCCAGCAGCACGCGGGTTACGGGTGAGCAGTTCTTC.

This clonotype was seen a handful of times. The J gene is TRBJ2-2, the V gene TRBV29-1, with 7 bases that match TRBD2. The V segment lost 7 bases and the J segment 1 base; nucleotides outside the gene matches: 6. The CDR3 runs 14 residues. From germline, CDR1 is SQVTM and CDR2 ANQGSEA. The CDR3 coding sequence is TGCAGCGCTATGACTAGCAGGAACACCGGGGAGCTGTTTTTT. Protein product: CSAMTSRNTGELFF.

This rearrangement joins TRBV29-1 to TRBJ2-7, with 9 bases aligning to TRBD1. After removal of 6 bases from V and 5 bases from J, the junction contained 11 bases not matched to a gene. Germline V gene lookup returns CDR1 SQVTM and CDR2 ANQGSEA. The CDR3 extends over 14 amino acids. CDR3 in amino acids: CSVETGQGGNEQYF. CDR3 DNA sequence: TGCAGCGTAGAAACGGGACAGGGCGGGAACGAGCAGTACTTC.

The chain recombines TRBV5-1 with TRBJ1-2; unclear D gene. The CDR3 runs to 14 residues. Trimming shortened V by 1 base and J by 4 bases, and 11 bases separated the two germline ends. Germline CDR1 and CDR2: SGHRS and YFSETQ. CDR3 nucleotide sequence: TGCGCCAGCAGCTTGCCCGAGGCAGGCTATGGCTACACCTTC. It translates to CASSLPEAGYGYTF.

The chain is built from TRBV15 and TRBJ2-1; 7 nucleotides line up with TRBD2. Germline loops: CDR1 LNHNV, CDR2 YYDKDF (reference sequence). The CDR3 consists of 15 residues. J was trimmed by 8 bases and V by 1 base; bases with no gene match: 8. The CDR3 loop reads CATSRGAGVVDEQFF. DNA for the CDR3: TGTGCCACCAGCAGAGGGGCGGGGGTTGTGGATGAGCAGTTCTTC.

This clonotype was picked up one time. The rearrangement links TRBV6-2 or TRBV6-3 to TRBJ2-7; TRBD1 or TRBD2 may be the D gene (5 bases each). The V gene lost 5 bases and the J gene lost 10 bases, with 18 bases spanning the gap. The CDR3 spans 13 residues. Germline loops: CDR1 MNHEY, CDR2 SVGEGT. CDR3 region: CASSLYRDGDQYF. CDR3 in DNA: TGTGCCAGCAGTCTCTACCGGGACGGGGATCAGTACTTC.

This clonotype was found a few times. This chain joins TRBV4-2 and TRBJ2-7, with 7 bases fitting TRBD1. The junction had 8 bases not matched to a gene; V was cut back by 4 bases and J by 5 bases. CDR1 is LGHNA and CDR2 is YNFKEQ in the germline V gene. The CDR3 loop spans 14 amino acids. Written as DNA, the CDR3 is TGTGCCAGCAGCCCGGGACAGAGCCTAGACGAGCAGTACTTC. Protein product: CASSPGQSLDEQYF.

The gene calls are TRBV27 and TRBJ1-5; no firm D call. V dropped 6 bases and J dropped 0 bases, with 9 bases sitting between them. There are 14 residues in the CDR3. Per germline, CDR1 MNHEY and CDR2 SMNVEV (reference sequence). The chain's CDR3 is CASRPTYSNQPQHF. CDR3 coding DNA: TGTGCCAGCAGGCCCACCTATAGCAATCAGCCCCAGCATTTT.

The chain is built from TRBV9 and TRBJ2-7; D is undetermined. The CDR3 loop spans 15 amino acids. Germline V gene lookup returns CDR1 SGDLS and CDR2 YYNGEE. V dropped 4 bases and J dropped 4 bases, with 18 bases sitting between them. This CDR3 is CASSPSGRVFYEQYF. In nucleotides, the CDR3 is TGTGCCAGCAGCCCGTCCGGAAGAGTCTTTTACGAGCAGTACTTC.

The chain links TRBV27 to TRBJ2-7; 7 nucleotides line up with TRBD2. The CDR3 covers 13 residues. Trimming cost V 2 bases and J 6 bases; bases outside gene matches: 4. Germline values: CDR1 MNHEY, CDR2 SMNVEV (reference sequence). The CDR3 reads CASSLGREVEQYF. CDR3 in DNA: TGTGCCAGCAGTTTAGGGAGGGAGGTCGAGCAGTACTTC.

The V gene is TRBV29-1, the J gene TRBJ1-1, with D perhaps matching TRBD1 (6 bases). Germline V gene data show CDR1 as SQVTM and CDR2 as ANQGSEA. Trimming removed 6 bases at V and 0 bases at J, with 11 bases between. This CDR3 comprises 13 residues. This chain's CDR3 is CSVWTALNTEAFF. The CDR3 coding sequence is TGCAGCGTGTGGACAGCTTTGAACACTGAAGCTTTCTTT.

The table lists this clonotype with a count of one. The genes are TRBV9 and TRBJ2-3; D is perhaps TRBD2 (6 bases). V was clipped by 4 bases and J by 4 bases, with 16 bases between them. Germline V gives CDR1 SGDLS, CDR2 YYNGEE. The CDR3 loop spans 15 amino acids. The CDR3 reads CASSQQAGRSDTQYF. CDR3 coding DNA: TGTGCCAGCAGCCAACAAGCAGGGAGGTCAGATACGCAGTATTTT. The whole variable domain, remainder taken from reference TRBV9 and TRBJ2-3, is DSGVTQTPKHLITATGQRVTLRCSPRSGDLSVYWYQQSLDQGLQFLIQYYNGEERAKGNILERFSAQQFPDLHSELNLSSLELGDSALYFCASSQQAGRSDTQYFGPGTRLTVL.

The V gene is TRBV12-5, the J gene TRBJ2-7, with 10 bases aligning to TRBD1. Germline V gives CDR1 LGHNT, CDR2 FRNRAP. The CDR3 has 15 amino acids. Losses at the gene ends were 7 bases for V and 3 bases for J; bases not matched to a gene: 9. CDR3 amino acids: CASAPGGTGVYEQYF. The CDR3 nucleotides read TGTGCTAGTGCACCCGGCGGGACAGGGGTCTACGAGCAGTACTTC. The whole variable domain, filled in from reference TRBV12-5 and TRBJ2-7, reads DARVTQTPRHKVTEMGQEVTMRCQPILGHNTVFWYRQTMMQGLELLAYFRNRAPLDDSGMPKDRFSAEMPDATLATLKIQPSEPRDSAVYFCASAPGGTGVYEQYFGPGTRLTVT.

This clonotype has only a few counts. V and J are TRBV6-1 and TRBJ1-2, with TRBD1 identical over 8 bases. This CDR3 is 13 amino acids long. V gave up 1 base and J gave up 7 bases; unmatched junction bases: 2. Per the germline V gene, CDR1 is MNHNS and CDR2 is SASEGT. CDR3 in amino acids: CASSEEGTGGYTF. The CDR3 coding sequence is TGTGCCAGCAGTGAAGAGGGGACAGGTGGCTACACCTTC.